The sequence of this T cell receptor (beta chain) was determined in a study of blood T cell repertoires in COVID-19. Original data processing: Counts of nucleated cells, estimated from reference gene primer amplification, were obtained. TCRdb's table, derived via immunoSEQ multiplex PCR, lists solely in-frame clones and lacks some. V and J calls and clone size are copied from that table; D and trimming were computed from the DNA. In the table there are 250,000 to 300,000 clones, 86% of which are singletons. This clone was observed a few times. Participants had their cohort set by participant-reported clinical history. V lost 4 bases and J lost 7; bases outside the gene matches: 5. The CDR3 extends over 13 amino acids.

The chain couples TRBV12-3 or TRBV12-4 to TRBJ1-2; 8 positions agree with TRBD1. The sequence was obtained from a man in his late teens or twenties who had recovered from COVID-19. The sample comprised PBMCs or T cells enriched from blood (not recorded which). In DNA, the CDR3 is TGTGCCAGCAGTTCGACAGGGGCTGTTGGCTACACCTTC. Its translation: CASSSTGAVGYTF.